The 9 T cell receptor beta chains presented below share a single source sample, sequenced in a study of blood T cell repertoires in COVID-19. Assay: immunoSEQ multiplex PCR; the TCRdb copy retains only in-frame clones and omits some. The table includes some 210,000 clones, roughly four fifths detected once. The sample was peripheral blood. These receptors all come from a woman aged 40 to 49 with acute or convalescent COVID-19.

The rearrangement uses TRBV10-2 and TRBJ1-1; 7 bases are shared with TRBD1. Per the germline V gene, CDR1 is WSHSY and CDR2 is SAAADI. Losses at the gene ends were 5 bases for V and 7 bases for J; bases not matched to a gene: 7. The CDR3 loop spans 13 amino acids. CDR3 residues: CASSRDRAIEAFF. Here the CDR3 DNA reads TGCGCCAGCAGTAGGGACAGAGCAATTGAAGCTTTCTTT.

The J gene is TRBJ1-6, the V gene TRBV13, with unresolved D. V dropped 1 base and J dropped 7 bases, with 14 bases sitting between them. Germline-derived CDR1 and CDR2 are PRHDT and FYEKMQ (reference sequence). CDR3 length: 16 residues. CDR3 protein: CASSLAKGAGNSPLHF. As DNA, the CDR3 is TGTGCCAGCAGCTTAGCCAAAGGAGCTGGAAATTCACCCCTCCACTTT.

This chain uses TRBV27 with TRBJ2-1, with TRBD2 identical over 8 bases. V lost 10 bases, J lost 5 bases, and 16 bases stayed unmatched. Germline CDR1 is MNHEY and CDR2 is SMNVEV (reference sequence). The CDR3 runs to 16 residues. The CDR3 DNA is TGTGCCACCCACCGACTAGCGACCATATCCCACAATGAGCAGTTCTTC. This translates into CATHRLATISHNEQFF.

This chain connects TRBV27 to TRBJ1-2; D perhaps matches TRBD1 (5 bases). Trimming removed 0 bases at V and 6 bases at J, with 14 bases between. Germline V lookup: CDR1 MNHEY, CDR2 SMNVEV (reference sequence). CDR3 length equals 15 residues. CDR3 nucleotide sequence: TGTGCCAGCAGTTTATCGGTAGAGGGAGGGGATGGCTACACCTTC. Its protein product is CASSLSVEGGDGYTF.

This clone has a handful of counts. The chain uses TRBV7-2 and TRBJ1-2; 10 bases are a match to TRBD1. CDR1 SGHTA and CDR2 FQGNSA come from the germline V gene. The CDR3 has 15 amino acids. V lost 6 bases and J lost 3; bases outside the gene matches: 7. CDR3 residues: CASSPSTGGYYGYTF. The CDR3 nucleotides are TGTGCCAGCAGTCCCTCGACAGGGGGCTACTATGGCTACACCTTC.

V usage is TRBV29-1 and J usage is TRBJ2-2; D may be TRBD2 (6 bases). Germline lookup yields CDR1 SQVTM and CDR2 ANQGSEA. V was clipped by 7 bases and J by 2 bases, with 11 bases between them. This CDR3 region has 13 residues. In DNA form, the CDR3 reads TGCAGCGCTAGCGTCCAAAACACCGGGGAGCTGTTTTTT. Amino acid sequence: CSASVQNTGELFF.

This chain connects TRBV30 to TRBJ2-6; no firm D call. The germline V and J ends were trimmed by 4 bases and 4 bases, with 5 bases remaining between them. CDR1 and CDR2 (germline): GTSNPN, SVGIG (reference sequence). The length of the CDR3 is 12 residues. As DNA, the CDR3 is TGTGCCTGGACCCCGGGGGCCAACGTCCTGACTTTC. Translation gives CAWTPGANVLTF.

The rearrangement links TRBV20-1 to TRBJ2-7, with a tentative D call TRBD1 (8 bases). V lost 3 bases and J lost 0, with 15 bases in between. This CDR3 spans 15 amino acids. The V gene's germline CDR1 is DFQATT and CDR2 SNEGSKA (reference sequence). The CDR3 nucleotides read TGCAGTGCTAGTCCCACAGGGGGGGACTCCTACGAGCAGTACTTC. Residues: CSASPTGGDSYEQYF.

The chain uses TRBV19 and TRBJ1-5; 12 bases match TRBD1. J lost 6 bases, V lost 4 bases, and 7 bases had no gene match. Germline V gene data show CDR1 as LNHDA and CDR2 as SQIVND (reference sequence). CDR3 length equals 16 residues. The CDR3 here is CASSNRDRGQGQPQHF. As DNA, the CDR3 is TGTGCCAGTAGTAACCGGGACAGGGGGCAGGGTCAGCCCCAGCATTTT.